This T cell receptor beta chain is drawn from a study of shared clonotypes between healthy human individuals. Study outcomes and limitations: Sampling included only blood; tissue repertoires likely differ.

The naive CD8 subset, CD45RO-negative cells positively selected for CCR7, excluded terminally differentiated effector memory CD45RA+ cells. Only Caucasian adults living in Nashville, Tennessee made up the donor group. J was trimmed by 5 bases and V by 6 bases; bases with no gene match: 8. This CDR3 has 14 amino acids. Germline CDR1 is LGHNA and CDR2 is YSLEER. Remarks on this clone: No antigen is known for it.

Libraries were prepared by immunoSEQ multiplex PCR; TCRdb keeps only in-frame clonotypes and omits some of them. The sample lists roughly 2,000,000 clones, about 95% seen once, with approximately 1.2% in the top ten. The chain joins TRBV4-3 to TRBJ2-7, with 9 bases lining up with TRBD1. This receptor was taken from a man between 18 and 35 years old in good health. The sample was naive CD8+ T cells sorted from blood. The CDR3 DNA is TGCGCCAGCAGTCGGGACAGGGATTACGACGAGCAGTACTTC. It translates to CASSRDRDYDEQYF.